Below are 19 T cell receptor beta chains sequenced from a single sample in a study of blood T cell repertoires in COVID-19. Some clones are missing from TCRdb's copy, which holds only in-frame ones; the method was immunoSEQ multiplex PCR. Of some 420,000 clones listed, 75% to 90% are singletons. Source material: PBMCs or T cells enriched from blood (not recorded which). All receptors come from a man aged 25-45 years who had recovered from COVID-19.

The gene calls are TRBV5-1 and TRBJ2-7; possible D gene TRBD1, 6 bases. This CDR3 has 15 residues. Germline V CDR1 and CDR2: SGHRS, YFSETQ. The V end was cut by 4 bases, the J end by 1 base, with 15 bases between. The CDR3 DNA reads as TGCGCCAGCAGCAATGCCGGACAGCAATCCTACGAGCAGTACTTC. It codes for CASSNAGQQSYEQYF.

This sequence joins TRBV18 and TRBJ2-5, with TRBD2 identical over 13 bases. V shed 1 base, J shed 2 bases, and the junction held 4 bases outside the gene matches. Germline values: CDR1 KGHSH, CDR2 LQKENI. This CDR3 has 17 amino acids. DNA for the CDR3: TGTGCCAGCTCACCACGAACTAGCGGGGGGGTTCAAGAGACCCAGTACTTC. Amino acids: CASSPRTSGGVQETQYF.

The chain joins TRBV18 to TRBJ2-2; 10 bases fit TRBD2. The germline V gene has CDR1 KGHSH and CDR2 LQKENI. Trimming removed 5 bases from V and 5 bases from J; junction bases left unmatched: 2. This CDR3 is built from 14 residues. The CDR3 loop is CASSAGLATGELFF. CDR3 in DNA: TGTGCCAGCTCAGCGGGACTAGCGACCGGGGAGCTGTTTTTT.

V gene TRBV21-1 combines with J gene TRBJ1-1; the table's D call, TRBD1, has no DNA check behind it. TRBV21-1 is given as a pseudogene. The length of the CDR3 is 13 residues. The CDR3 here is CAGDQGVDTEAFF. Written as DNA, the CDR3 is TGTGCCGGAGACCAAGGGGTGGACACTGAAGCTTTCTTT.

CDR3 residues: CASSLNQGGYEQYF. CDR3 bases: TGTGCCAGCAGCTTAAATCAGGGGGGCTACGAGCAGTACTTC. This chain links TRBV11-2 with TRBJ2-7, with a possible D match to TRBD1 (7 bases). Trimming shortened V by 2 bases and J by 3 bases, and 11 bases separated the two germline ends. Germline V gene data show CDR1 as SGHAT and CDR2 as FQNNGV. The CDR3 spans 14 residues.

The chain employs TRBV6-1 and TRBJ2-7; TRBD1 agrees at 8 bases. CDR1 is MNHNS and CDR2 is SASEGT in the germline V gene. The CDR3 sequence is 16 residues long. J lost 4 bases, V lost 4 bases, and 12 bases had no gene match. The chain's CDR3 is CASSGDLDREWYEQYF. As DNA, the CDR3 is TGTGCCAGCAGTGGGGACCTGGACAGGGAGTGGTACGAGCAGTACTTC.

The rearrangement uses TRBV19 and TRBJ2-5, with 10 bases aligning to TRBD2. Germline V gives CDR1 LNHDA, CDR2 SQIVND (reference sequence). CDR3 length: 14 residues. The V gene end was trimmed by 9 bases and the J gene end by 2 bases; junction bases not matched to a gene: 6. DNA of the CDR3: TGTGCCAGCAGACTAGCGGGTGTTCAAGAGACCCAGTACTTC. Protein sequence: CASRLAGVQETQYF.

The chain uses TRBV11-3 and TRBJ2-2; 8 nucleotides line up with TRBD2. With V trimmed by 5 bases and J by 4 bases, 6 bases remained unmatched. Per the germline V gene, CDR1 is SGHNT and CDR2 is YENEEA. This CDR3 spans 15 amino acids. For the CDR3, the DNA is TGTGCCAGCAGCCATGGGGCGGGAGGCACCGGGGAGCTGTTTTTT. Residues: CASSHGAGGTGELFF.

The chain is built from TRBV19 and TRBJ1-1; TRBD1 matches 8 bases. The CDR3 covers 15 residues. Trimming cost V 5 bases and J 0 bases; bases outside gene matches: 5. In germline, CDR1 is LNHDA, CDR2 SQIVND (reference sequence). The CDR3 coding sequence is TGTGCCAGTAGTCTGAGGACAGGGATGAACACTGAAGCTTTCTTT. As protein: CASSLRTGMNTEAFF.

The chain combines TRBV5-1 with TRBJ1-6; perhaps TRBD1 as D (6 bases). CDR1 is SGHRS, CDR2 YFSETQ, per germline. V was pared by 0 bases and J by 11 bases, with 12 bases between. CDR3 size: 14 residues. CDR3 bases: TGCGCCAGCAGCTTGGGTGACAGGATAGCACCCCTCCACTTT. Encoded protein: CASSLGDRIAPLHF.

The rearrangement uses TRBV3-1 (or the pseudogene TRBV3-2) and TRBJ2-1; 8 positions agree with TRBD1. Germline CDR1 LGHDT, CDR2 YNNKEL (reference sequence). Trimming cost V 3 bases and J 7 bases; bases outside gene matches: 5. The CDR3 is 14 amino acids. CDR3 nucleotide sequence: TGTGCCAGCAGCCACAGGACAGGGTGGAATGAGCAGTTCTTC. Amino acid sequence: CASSHRTGWNEQFF.

The gene calls are TRBV6-1 and TRBJ2-7; TRBD2 agrees at 8 bases. Germline lookup yields CDR1 MNHNS and CDR2 SASEGT. The CDR3 extends over 16 amino acids. Trimming removed 3 bases from V and 0 bases from J; junction bases left unmatched: 7. The CDR3 bases are TGTGCCAGCAGTGATTTGGCGGGAGGAAGCTCCTACGAGCAGTACTTC. This gives the protein CASSDLAGGSSYEQYF.

The chain's CDR3 is CASSLGGLAGGTGELFF. The CDR3 nucleotides are TGTGCCAGCAGCTTGGGGGGACTAGCGGGAGGAACCGGGGAGCTGTTTTTT. The chain couples TRBV5-4 to TRBJ2-2, with 15 bases that match TRBD2. The germline V gene has CDR1 SGHNT and CDR2 YYREEE (reference sequence). The V segment lost 0 bases and the J segment 5 bases; nucleotides outside the gene matches: 2. This CDR3 has 17 residues.

The chain recombines TRBV11-2 with TRBJ2-1; 10 bases map to TRBD1. The germline gives CDR1 SGHAT, CDR2 FQNNGV. Trimming removed 7 bases from V and 7 bases from J; junction bases left unmatched: 10. This CDR3 contains 15 residues. CDR3 DNA sequence: TGTGCCAGCAATCTAGGGACAGGGGCTGGGAATGAGCAGTTCTTC. Translated: CASNLGTGAGNEQFF.

This chain joins TRBV3-1 (or the pseudogene TRBV3-2) and TRBJ2-6, with D perhaps matching TRBD1 (6 bases). The length of the CDR3 is 16 residues. V lost 5 bases, J lost 2 bases, and 13 bases lay in between. Germline CDR1 and CDR2: LGHDT and YNNKEL (reference sequence). The CDR3 coding sequence is TGTGCCAGCAGCGCACAGGGCAGGGCTGGGGCCAACGTCCTGACTTTC. This encodes CASSAQGRAGANVLTF.

This clone was seen a few times. The chain carries TRBV5-1 and TRBJ2-7, with D unclear. The CDR3 has 15 residues. Germline CDR1 is SGHRS and CDR2 is YFSETQ. Trimming took 4 bases from V and 0 from J, leaving 14 bases between them. The CDR3 loop reads CASSPSVSLSYEQYF. The CDR3 coding sequence is TGCGCCAGCAGCCCCAGCGTTTCCCTCTCCTACGAGCAGTACTTC.

The chain joins TRBV28 to TRBJ1-4; 7 bases agree with TRBD1. After removal of 7 bases from V and 0 bases from J, the junction contained 5 bases not matched to a gene. Looked up from germline, CDR1 is MDHEN and CDR2 is SYDVKM. The CDR3 covers 15 residues. The CDR3 protein is CASIARGTTNEKLFF. CDR3 in DNA: TGTGCCAGCATAGCCAGGGGGACAACTAATGAAAAACTGTTTTTT. The whole variable domain, remainder taken from reference TRBV28 and TRBJ1-4, is DVKVTQSSRYLVKRTGEKVFLECVQDMDHENMFWYRQDPGLGLRLIYFSYDVKMKEKGDIPEGYSVSREKKERFSLILESASTNQTSMYLCASIARGTTNEKLFFGSGTQLSVL.

J is TRBJ1-5 and V is TRBV28, with D tentatively TRBD1 (6 bases). The CDR3 has 16 amino acids. Trimming removed 6 bases from V and 0 bases from J, with 15 bases in between. CDR1 and CDR2 from the germline V gene are MDHEN and SYDVKM. CDR3 in DNA: TGTGCCAGCAGCCTACGCTCACAGGGTAGCAATCAGCCCCAGCATTTT. Amino acids: CASSLRSQGSNQPQHF.

This clone occurred a few times. The chain employs TRBV18 and TRBJ1-1, with D perhaps matching TRBD1 (5 bases). In germline, CDR1 is KGHSH, CDR2 LQKENI. The CDR3 length is 14 residues. Trimming pared 4 bases from V and 4 bases from J, leaving 13 bases between. This CDR3 is CASSRQGVSTEAFF. CDR3 sequence (DNA): TGTGCCAGCTCACGGCAAGGGGTCAGCACTGAAGCTTTCTTT.